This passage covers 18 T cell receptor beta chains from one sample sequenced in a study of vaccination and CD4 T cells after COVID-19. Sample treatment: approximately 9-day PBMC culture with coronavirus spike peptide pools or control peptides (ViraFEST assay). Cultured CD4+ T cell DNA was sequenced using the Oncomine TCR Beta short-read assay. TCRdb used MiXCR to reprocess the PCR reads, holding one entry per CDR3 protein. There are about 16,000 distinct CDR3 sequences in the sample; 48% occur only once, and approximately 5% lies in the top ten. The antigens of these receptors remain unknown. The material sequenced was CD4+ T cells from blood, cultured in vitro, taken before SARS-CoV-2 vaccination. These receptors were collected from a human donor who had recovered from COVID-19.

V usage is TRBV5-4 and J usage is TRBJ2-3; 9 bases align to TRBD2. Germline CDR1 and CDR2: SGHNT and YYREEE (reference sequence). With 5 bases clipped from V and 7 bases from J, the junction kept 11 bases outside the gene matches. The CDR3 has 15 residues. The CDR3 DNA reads TGTGCCAGCAGATCCGGGACTAGCTCTATAAATACGCAGTATTTT. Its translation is CASRSGTSSINTQYF.

Here the CDR3 DNA reads TGTGCCAGTAGTAAAGGCCGGTTTAGCGGGAGGGATGAGCAGTTCTTC. It translates to CASSKGRFSGRDEQFF. The V gene is TRBV19, the J gene TRBJ2-1; 11 nucleotides agree with TRBD2. Per germline, CDR1 LNHDA and CDR2 SQIVND (reference sequence). The J segment lost 8 bases and the V segment lost 4 bases, leaving 10 bases of the junction unmatched. The length of the CDR3 is 16 residues. Supplemented by reference TRBV19 and TRBJ2-1, the full variable domain reads DGGITQSPKYLFRKEGQNVTLSCEQNLNHDAMYWYRQDPGQGLRLIYYSQIVNDFQKGDIAEGYSVSREKKESFPLTVTSAQKNPTAFYLCASSKGRFSGRDEQFFGPGTRLTVL.

The CDR3 sequence is CASSLASGMSGANVLTF. As DNA, the CDR3 is TGTGCCAGTAGTTTGGCTAGCGGGATGTCTGGGGCCAACGTCCTGACTTTC. The chain is built from TRBV19 and TRBJ2-6; 9 bases map to TRBD2. The junction had 6 bases not matched to a gene; V was cut back by 5 bases and J by 1 base. Germline assignment: CDR1 LNHDA and CDR2 SQIVND (reference sequence). The CDR3 has 17 amino acids.

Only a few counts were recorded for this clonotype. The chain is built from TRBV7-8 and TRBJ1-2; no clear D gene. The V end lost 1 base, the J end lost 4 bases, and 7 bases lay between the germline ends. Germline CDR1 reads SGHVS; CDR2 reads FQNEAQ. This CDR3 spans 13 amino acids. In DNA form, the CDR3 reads TGTGCCAGCAGCTTAGGGGTAGGCTATGGCTACACCTTC. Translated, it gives CASSLGVGYGYTF.

CDR3 protein: CSVESGTGRHTEAFF. The CDR3 nucleotides read TGCAGCGTTGAAAGTGGGACAGGGAGACACACTGAAGCTTTCTTT. The V gene is TRBV29-1, the J gene TRBJ1-1; 9 nucleotides align to TRBD1. The CDR3 totals 15 residues. Trimming cost V 2 bases and J 3 bases; bases outside gene matches: 7. Germline CDR1 and CDR2: SQVTM and ANQGSEA.

For the CDR3, the DNA is TGTGCCACCAGCAGAGATCGGGTCGCTGAGCAGTACTTC. It encodes CATSRDRVAEQYF. The V gene is TRBV15, the J gene TRBJ2-7; D is uncertain. Germline V gene data show CDR1 as LNHNV and CDR2 as YYDKDF (reference sequence). V lost 0 bases, J lost 7 bases, and 10 bases lay in between. The CDR3 runs 13 residues.

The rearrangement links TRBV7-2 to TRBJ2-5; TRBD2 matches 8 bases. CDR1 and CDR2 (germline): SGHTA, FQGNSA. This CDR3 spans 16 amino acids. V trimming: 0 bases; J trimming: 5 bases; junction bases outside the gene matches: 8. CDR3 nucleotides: TGTGCCAGCAGCTTAGCGTTGTTCCGGGGGGGTGAGACCCAGTACTTC. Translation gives CASSLALFRGGETQYF.

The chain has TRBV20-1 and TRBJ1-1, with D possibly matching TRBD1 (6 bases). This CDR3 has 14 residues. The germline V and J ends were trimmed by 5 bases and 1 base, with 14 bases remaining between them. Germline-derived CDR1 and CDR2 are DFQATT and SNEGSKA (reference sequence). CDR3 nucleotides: TGCAGTGCTGCTGGAAGGGGACAGAACACTGAAGCTTTCTTT. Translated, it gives CSAAGRGQNTEAFF.

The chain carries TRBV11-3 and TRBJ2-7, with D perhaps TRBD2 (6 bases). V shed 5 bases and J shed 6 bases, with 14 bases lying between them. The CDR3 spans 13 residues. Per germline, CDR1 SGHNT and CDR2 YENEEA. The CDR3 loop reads CASSLGTAFEQYF. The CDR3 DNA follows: TGTGCCAGCAGCCTCGGGACTGCCTTCGAGCAGTACTTC.

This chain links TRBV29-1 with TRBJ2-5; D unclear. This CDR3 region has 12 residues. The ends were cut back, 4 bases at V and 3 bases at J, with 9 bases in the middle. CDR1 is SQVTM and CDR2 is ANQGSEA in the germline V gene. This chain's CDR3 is CSVVVGEETQYF. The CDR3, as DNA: TGCAGCGTTGTAGTCGGAGAAGAGACCCAGTACTTC.

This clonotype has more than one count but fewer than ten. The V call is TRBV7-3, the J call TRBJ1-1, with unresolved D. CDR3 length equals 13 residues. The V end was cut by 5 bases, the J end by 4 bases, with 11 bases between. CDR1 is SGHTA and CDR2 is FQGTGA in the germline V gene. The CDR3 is CASSLQVGTEAFF. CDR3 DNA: TGTGCCAGCAGCCTCCAGGTAGGCACTGAAGCTTTCTTT.

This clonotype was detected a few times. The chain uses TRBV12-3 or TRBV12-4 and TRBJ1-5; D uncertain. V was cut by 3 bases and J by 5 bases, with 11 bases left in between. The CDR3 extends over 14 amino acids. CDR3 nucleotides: TGTGCCAGCAGTTTCGGAGGGTCTGATCAGCCCCAGCATTTT. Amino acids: CASSFGGSDQPQHF.

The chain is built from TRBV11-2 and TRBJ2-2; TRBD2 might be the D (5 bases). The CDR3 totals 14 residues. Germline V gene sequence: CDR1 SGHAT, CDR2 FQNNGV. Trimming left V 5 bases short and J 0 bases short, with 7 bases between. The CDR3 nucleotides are TGTGCCAGCAGCCAGACTACGAACACCGGGGAGCTGTTTTTT. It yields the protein CASSQTTNTGELFF.

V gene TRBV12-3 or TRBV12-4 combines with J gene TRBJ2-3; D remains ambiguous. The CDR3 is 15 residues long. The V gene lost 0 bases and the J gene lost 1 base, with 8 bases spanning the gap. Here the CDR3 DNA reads TGTGCCAGCAGTTTAGCGCTCCAGCGCACAGATACGCAGTATTTT. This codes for CASSLALQRTDTQYF.

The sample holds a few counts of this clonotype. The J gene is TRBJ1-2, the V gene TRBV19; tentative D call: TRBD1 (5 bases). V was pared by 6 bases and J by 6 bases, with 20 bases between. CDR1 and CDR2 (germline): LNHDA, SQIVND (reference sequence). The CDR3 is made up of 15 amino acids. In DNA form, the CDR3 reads TGTGCCAGTAGACCAACTACCGGACCGACAGATGGCTACACCTTC. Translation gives CASRPTTGPTDGYTF. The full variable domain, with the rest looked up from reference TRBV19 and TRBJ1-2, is DGGITQSPKYLFRKEGQNVTLSCEQNLNHDAMYWYRQDPGQGLRLIYYSQIVNDFQKGDIAEGYSVSREKKESFPLTVTSAQKNPTAFYLCASRPTTGPTDGYTFGSGTRLTVV.

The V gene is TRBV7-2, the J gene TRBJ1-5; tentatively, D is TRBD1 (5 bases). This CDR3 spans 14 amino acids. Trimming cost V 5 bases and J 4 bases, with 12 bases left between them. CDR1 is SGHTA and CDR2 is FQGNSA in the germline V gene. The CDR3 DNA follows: TGTGCCAGCAGCCCGAGTGGGGGGAATCAGCCCCAGCATTTT. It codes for CASSPSGGNQPQHF.

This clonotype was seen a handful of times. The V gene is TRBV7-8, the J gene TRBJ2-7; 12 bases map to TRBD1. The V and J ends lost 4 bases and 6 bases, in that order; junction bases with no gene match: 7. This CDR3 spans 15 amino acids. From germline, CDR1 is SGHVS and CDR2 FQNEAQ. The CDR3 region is CASSSGQGAIGEQYF. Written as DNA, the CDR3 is TGTGCCAGCAGCTCGGGACAGGGGGCAATCGGCGAGCAGTACTTC. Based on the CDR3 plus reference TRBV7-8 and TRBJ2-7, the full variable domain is GAGVSQSPRYKVAKRGQDVALRCDPISGHVSLFWYQQALGQGPEFLTYFQNEAQLDKSGLPSDRFFAERPEGSVSTLKIQRTQQEDSAVYLCASSSGQGAIGEQYFGPGTRLTVT.

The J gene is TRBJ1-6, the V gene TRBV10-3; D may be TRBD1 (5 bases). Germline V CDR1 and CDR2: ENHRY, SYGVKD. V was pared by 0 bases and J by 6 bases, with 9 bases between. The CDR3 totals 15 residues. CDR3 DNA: TGTGCCATCAGTGAGTCTGGGGGAACTAATTCACCCCTCCACTTT. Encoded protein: CAISESGGTNSPLHF.